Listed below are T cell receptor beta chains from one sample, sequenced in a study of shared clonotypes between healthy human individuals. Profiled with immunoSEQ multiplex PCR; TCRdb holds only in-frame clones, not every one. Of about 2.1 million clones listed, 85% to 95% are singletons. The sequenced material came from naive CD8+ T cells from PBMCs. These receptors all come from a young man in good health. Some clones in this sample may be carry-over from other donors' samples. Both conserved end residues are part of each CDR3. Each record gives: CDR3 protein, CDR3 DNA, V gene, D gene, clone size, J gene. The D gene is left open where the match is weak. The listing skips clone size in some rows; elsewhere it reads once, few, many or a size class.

CASSFGSVTGELFF,TGTGCCAGCAGTTTTGGTTCGGTCACCGGGGAGCTGTTTTTT,TRBV28,NA,NA,TRBJ2-2
CASSSVMWQRLEQYF,TGTGCCAGCAGTTCTGTGATGTGGCAGCGGTTGGAACAGTACTTC,TRBV28,NA,NA,TRBJ2-7
CASSMLAGGFNEQFF,TGTGCCAGTAGTATGCTAGCGGGAGGGTTCAATGAGCAGTTCTTC,TRBV19,TRBD2,NA,TRBJ2-1
CASSSRGMVYEQYF,TGTGCCAGTAGTTCCCGGGGAATGGTATACGAGCAGTACTTC,TRBV19,NA,NA,TRBJ2-7
CASSLARGQGVYEQYF,TGTGCCAGCAGCTTAGCACGCGGACAGGGGGTATACGAGCAGTACTTC,TRBV7-9,TRBD1,NA,TRBJ2-7
CASRGLPADTQYF,TGTGCCAGTAGAGGTCTTCCCGCAGATACGCAGTATTTT,TRBV19,NA,NA,TRBJ2-3
CASSLATLAGGPREQYF,TGCGCCAGCAGCTTGGCGACACTAGCGGGAGGGCCCCGAGAGCAGTACTTC,TRBV5-1,TRBD2,NA,TRBJ2-7
CASSQDVRRIRTYNEQFF,TGCGCCAGCAGCCAAGATGTTCGCCGGATACGGACGTACAATGAGCAGTTCTTC,TRBV4-1,NA,NA,TRBJ2-1
CASSQDSLAENNEQFF,TGTGCCAGCAGCCAAGATTCCCTAGCGGAGAACAATGAGCAGTTCTTC,TRBV4-2,TRBD2,NA,TRBJ2-1
CASSLESAGPQHF,TGTGCCAGCAGCTTAGAAAGCGCGGGGCCCCAGCATTTT,TRBV7-9,NA,NA,TRBJ1-5
CASSPLESYEQYF,TGTGCCAGCAGCCCCCTAGAATCCTACGAGCAGTACTTC,TRBV9,NA,NA,TRBJ2-7
CASSLPGISSYNEQFF,TGTGCCAGCAGCTTACCAGGAATAAGCTCCTACAATGAGCAGTTCTTC,TRBV7-9,NA,NA,TRBJ2-1
CASSRSGQPSYEQYF,TGTGCCAGCAGCCGTTCAGGACAGCCCTCCTACGAGCAGTACTTC,TRBV28,NA,NA,TRBJ2-7
CAWSPSSRGAGRETQYF,TGTGCCTGGAGCCCAAGCTCAAGGGGCGCGGGGAGAGAGACCCAGTACTTC,TRBV30,NA,NA,TRBJ2-5
CASSLREHYNEQFF,TGTGCCAGCAGCTTACGGGAGCACTACAATGAGCAGTTCTTC,TRBV7-2,NA,NA,TRBJ2-1
CASRRYVNTEAFF,TGTGCCAGCAGGCGATACGTGAACACTGAAGCTTTCTTT,TRBV28,NA,NA,TRBJ1-1
CASSETPVGPSYEQYF,TGTGCCAGCAGTGAAACCCCGGTGGGGCCCTCCTACGAGCAGTACTTC,TRBV6-1,NA,NA,TRBJ2-7
CASSPSLGDPSTDTQYF,TGTGCCAGCTCACCTAGTTTGGGGGATCCTAGCACAGATACGCAGTATTTT,TRBV18,NA,NA,TRBJ2-3
CAISEGPESNEQFF,TGTGCCATCAGTGAAGGGCCAGAATCGAATGAGCAGTTCTTC,TRBV10-3,NA,once,TRBJ2-1
CASSHRPGREVPGQFF,TGTGCCAGCAGCCATCGTCCGGGGCGGGAGGTCCCGGGGCAGTTCTTC,TRBV14,TRBD2,once,TRBJ2-1
CASSPSGTGGYEQYF,TGTGCCAGCAGTCCATCCGGGACAGGGGGCTACGAGCAGTACTTC,TRBV6-5,TRBD1,NA,TRBJ2-7
CASNQRNQETQYF,TGTGCCAGCAACCAGCGGAACCAAGAGACCCAGTACTTC,TRBV28,NA,once,TRBJ2-5
CATSTTGQSYEQYF,TGTGCCACCAGCACGACAGGGCAATCCTACGAGCAGTACTTC,TRBV15,TRBD1,NA,TRBJ2-7
CASSHGEGVGGYTF,TGTGCCAGCAGCCACGGGGAGGGGGTCGGAGGCTACACCTTC,TRBV6-5,NA,NA,TRBJ1-2
CASSRPARAGHSYNEQFF,TGTGCCAGCAGCCGTCCGGCGCGAGCGGGCCACTCCTACAATGAGCAGTTCTTC,TRBV28,NA,NA,TRBJ2-1
CASSLRRYSTGELFF,TGTGCCAGCAGCTTAAGAAGGTACTCCACCGGGGAGCTGTTTTTT,TRBV11-1,NA,NA,TRBJ2-2
CASSLTGSTDTQYF,TGTGCCAGCAGCCTCACAGGAAGCACAGATACGCAGTATTTT,TRBV7-2,NA,NA,TRBJ2-3
CAISDTLAGGPGETQYF,TGTGCCATCAGTGATACGCTAGCGGGAGGGCCGGGAGAGACCCAGTACTTC,TRBV10-3,TRBD2,NA,TRBJ2-5
CASSLSGGTEAFF,TGTGCCAGCAGTTTAAGTGGGGGCACTGAAGCTTTCTTT,TRBV28,NA,NA,TRBJ1-1
CASSQGVLTRANEQYF,TGCGCCAGCAGCCAAGGGGTTCTGACAAGAGCCAACGAGCAGTACTTC,TRBV4-1,NA,NA,TRBJ2-7
CATAGTSGRVAGELFF,TGTGCCACGGCGGGGACTAGCGGGAGAGTAGCCGGGGAGCTGTTTTTT,TRBV2,TRBD2,NA,TRBJ2-2
CASSSTGALSPTGELFF,TGTGCCAGCAGCTCTACAGGGGCCCTGTCGCCCACCGGGGAGCTGTTTTTT,TRBV7-9,TRBD1,NA,TRBJ2-2
CASSPYSGSYEQYF,TGTGCCAGCAGTCCCTATAGCGGGAGCTACGAGCAGTACTTC,TRBV27,TRBD2,NA,TRBJ2-7
CASTQLLVGGANVLTF,TGTGCCAGCACCCAGTTGCTGGTCGGTGGGGCCAACGTCCTGACTTTC,TRBV27,NA,NA,TRBJ2-6
CASSFVAGAVGELFF,TGTGCCAGCAGCTTTGTGGCGGGAGCGGTCGGGGAGCTGTTTTTT,TRBV11-2,TRBD2,NA,TRBJ2-2
CASNQGDSGNTIYF,TGTGCCAGTAATCAGGGGGACTCTGGAAACACCATATATTTT,TRBV9,TRBD1,NA,TRBJ1-3
CASSTRTSGIQNEQFF,TGTGCCAGCAGCACCCGGACTAGCGGGATTCAGAATGAGCAGTTCTTC,TRBV4-2,TRBD2,NA,TRBJ2-1
CASSLETGWETQYF,TGCGCCAGCAGCTTGGAAACAGGGTGGGAGACCCAGTACTTC,TRBV5-1,NA,NA,TRBJ2-5
CATVGLAGGSTDTQYF,TGTGCCACCGTAGGACTAGCGGGAGGGTCCACAGATACGCAGTATTTT,TRBV2,TRBD2,NA,TRBJ2-3
CASSGEGQVNTEAFF,TGTGCCAGTAGTGGGGAGGGACAGGTGAACACTGAAGCTTTCTTT,TRBV19,TRBD1,NA,TRBJ1-1
CASSVGGGPGANVLTF,TGTGCCAGCAGCGTAGGGGGCGGGCCTGGGGCCAACGTCCTGACTTTC,TRBV9,NA,NA,TRBJ2-6
CASSVVGGGTEAFF,TGTGCCAGCAGCGTAGTAGGGGGTGGAACTGAAGCTTTCTTT,TRBV9,NA,few,TRBJ1-1
CASSQEAAGADNEQFF,TGCGCCAGCAGCCAAGAGGCAGCGGGAGCCGACAATGAGCAGTTCTTC,TRBV4-3,TRBD2,NA,TRBJ2-1
CASSPRTGGGEQYF,TGTGCCAGCAGTCCCCGGACAGGGGGCGGCGAGCAGTACTTC,TRBV27,TRBD1,NA,TRBJ2-7
CASCWGGGRFETQYF,TGTGCCAGCTGCTGGGGAGGGGGCCGTTTCGAGACCCAGTACTTC,TRBV7-2,NA,NA,TRBJ2-5
CASSIKTGVAFTEAFF,TGTGCCAGCAGCATAAAGACAGGGGTAGCATTCACTGAAGCTTTCTTT,TRBV7-8,TRBD1,NA,TRBJ1-1
CASSLDGFNTEAFF,TGTGCCAGCAGCTTGGACGGCTTTAACACTGAAGCTTTCTTT,TRBV5-6,NA,NA,TRBJ1-1
CASSVGDSYEQYF,TGTGCCAGCAGCGTAGGGGACAGCTACGAGCAGTACTTC,TRBV9,TRBD1,few,TRBJ2-7